Following are 32 T cell receptor beta chains from one sample sequenced in a study of cytomegalovirus exposure and HLA in healthy donors. Vbeta (60) and Jbeta (13) primers were used in the PCR. Data came from immunoSEQ multiplex PCR; TCRdb stores just in-frame clones and leaves some out. The sample has 120,000 to 150,000 clones; 82% are singletons. Sequenced input: PBMCs. The source of these receptors is a woman between 35 and 50 years old in good health and CMV-seronegative.

The V and J genes are TRBV28 and TRBJ1-2, with 9 bases aligning to TRBD1. This CDR3 spans 15 amino acids. The trim removed 5 bases at V and 4 bases at J, leaving 8 bases unmatched. The V gene's germline CDR1 is MDHEN and CDR2 SYDVKM. The CDR3 is CASSLTGGAPYGYTF. The DNA of the CDR3 is TGTGCCAGCAGTCTAACAGGGGGCGCGCCCTATGGCTACACCTTC.

This chain connects TRBV11-2 to TRBJ2-7, with 12 bases lining up with TRBD1. Germline V gives CDR1 SGHAT, CDR2 FQNNGV. CDR3 length: 14 amino acids. The CDR3 nucleotides read TGTGCTACAGTGGGACAGGGGGCTCAGAACGAGCAGTACTTC. It specifies CATVGQGAQNEQYF.

This chain connects TRBV29-1 to TRBJ1-3; D is unclear. CDR3 length equals 13 residues. From germline, CDR1 is SQVTM and CDR2 ANQGSEA. V was shortened by 7 bases and J by 0 bases, with 10 bases between the two germline ends. This CDR3 is CSALYRSGNTIYF. The DNA of the CDR3 is TGCAGCGCACTCTACCGCTCTGGAAACACCATATATTTT.

The rearrangement joins TRBV11-2 to TRBJ2-1; 8 nucleotides agree with TRBD2. Trimming removed 5 bases from V and 4 bases from J; junction bases left unmatched: 4. The CDR3 has 14 amino acids. From germline, CDR1 is SGHAT and CDR2 FQNNGV. In DNA, the CDR3 is TGTGCCAGCAGCCAACTAGCGGTATACAATGAGCAGTTCTTC. Translation gives CASSQLAVYNEQFF.

This rearrangement joins TRBV18 to TRBJ1-1; TRBD1 agrees at 8 bases. Unmatched junction bases numbered 5, after V lost 6 bases and J lost 2 bases. The length of the CDR3 is 14 residues. Germline-derived CDR1 and CDR2 are KGHSH and LQKENI. This CDR3 is CASSPTGVNTEAFF. DNA for the CDR3: TGTGCCAGCTCTCCGACAGGGGTTAACACTGAAGCTTTCTTT.

The rearrangement joins TRBV30 to TRBJ2-1, with D possibly being TRBD2 (6 bases). In germline, CDR1 is GTSNPN, CDR2 SVGIG (reference sequence). Trimming stripped 3 bases from V and 5 bases from J, with 11 bases between. The CDR3 runs 13 residues. This CDR3 reads CAWSWGLNNEQFF. The CDR3 DNA sequence: TGTGCCTGGAGCTGGGGACTGAACAATGAGCAGTTCTTC.

The genes are TRBV28 and TRBJ1-2; TRBD1 aligns across 9 bases. With 6 bases clipped from V and 0 bases from J, the junction kept 8 bases outside the gene matches. Germline V gives CDR1 MDHEN, CDR2 SYDVKM. CDR3 length: 16 amino acids. DNA of the CDR3: TGTGCCAGCAGATTCCCTAGGACAGGGGCTAACTATGGCTACACCTTC. It specifies CASRFPRTGANYGYTF.

The V and J genes are TRBV9 and TRBJ2-1, with 11 bases identical to TRBD2. The CDR3 has 15 amino acids. Germline-derived CDR1 and CDR2 are SGDLS and YYNGEE. Trimming cost V 4 bases and J 6 bases; bases outside gene matches: 6. The CDR3 DNA is TGTGCCAGCAGCCATAGCGGGAGGGCCGCCAATGAGCAGTTCTTC. It encodes CASSHSGRAANEQFF.

Of note for this clone: This specimen includes other DNA sequences encoding the same CDR3. This rearrangement joins TRBV11-3 to TRBJ1-5, with D possibly being TRBD1 (6 bases). There are 17 residues in the CDR3. From germline, CDR1 is SGHNT and CDR2 YENEEA. The ends were cut back, 5 bases at V and 2 bases at J, with 19 bases in the middle. Written as DNA, the CDR3 is TGTGCCAGCAGCCCCCACGGGGGGGCCCGGGGCAATCAGCCCCAGCATTTT. This encodes CASSPHGGARGNQPQHF.

This clone has only one observation. This chain uses TRBV9 with TRBJ1-1; 7 positions match TRBD1. Germline loops: CDR1 SGDLS, CDR2 YYNGEE. V lost 4 bases, J lost 6 bases, and 3 bases stayed unmatched. The CDR3 is 12 amino acids. CDR3 protein: CASSPTGAEAFF. In DNA, the CDR3 is TGTGCCAGCAGCCCAACAGGGGCTGAAGCTTTCTTT.

The V gene is TRBV7-2, the J gene TRBJ2-7, with a tentative D call TRBD2 (6 bases). The germline V and J ends were trimmed by 5 bases and 7 bases, with 15 bases remaining between them. The germline V gene has CDR1 SGHTA and CDR2 FQGNSA. This CDR3 has 13 amino acids. The CDR3 sequence is CASSRGTLREQYF. CDR3 nucleotides: TGTGCCAGCAGCCGGGGGACCCTCCGGGAGCAGTACTTC. Full variable domain (rest looked up from reference TRBV7-2 and TRBJ2-7): GAGVSQSPSNKVTEKGKDVELRCDPISGHTALYWYRQSLGQGLEFLIYFQGNSAPDKSGLPSDRFSAERTGGSVSTLTIQRTQQEDSAVYLCASSRGTLREQYFGPGTRLTVT.

This clone was counted once. The CDR3 sequence is CASSSWASNYGYTF. The DNA of the CDR3 is TGTGCCAGCAGTTCGTGGGCAAGTAACTATGGCTACACCTTC. The V and J genes are TRBV6-5 and TRBJ1-2; D is uncertain. Germline values: CDR1 MNHEY, CDR2 SVGAGI. V was cut by 4 bases and J by 1 base, with 10 bases left in between. CDR3 length: 14 amino acids.

V and J are TRBV5-4 and TRBJ2-5, with D perhaps TRBD2 (6 bases). This CDR3 comprises 15 residues. Germline V gene sequence: CDR1 SGHNT, CDR2 YYREEE (reference sequence). V gave up 0 bases and J gave up 4 bases, with 13 bases separating them. The CDR3, as DNA: TGTGCCAGCAGCTTGGGTGGAGGGGTCGGAGAGACCCAGTACTTC. This sequence encodes CASSLGGGVGETQYF.

V usage is TRBV18 and J usage is TRBJ1-2; 7 nucleotides match TRBD1. The V segment lost 5 bases and the J segment 4 bases; nucleotides outside the gene matches: 13. The CDR3 runs 16 residues. Germline V gene lookup returns CDR1 KGHSH and CDR2 LQKENI. The CDR3 nucleotides are TGTGCCAGCTCAGCGTTCTCCGGGACAGCATCCTATGGCTACACCTTC. Its translation: CASSAFSGTASYGYTF.

The chain couples TRBV9 to TRBJ2-3, with 13 nucleotides matching TRBD2. The germline V gene has CDR1 SGDLS and CDR2 YYNGEE. The CDR3 has 17 residues. With 0 bases clipped from V and 2 bases from J, the junction kept 3 bases outside the gene matches. The CDR3 is CASSVETSGRLTDTQYF. The CDR3 region has the DNA TGTGCCAGCAGCGTAGAGACTAGCGGGAGGCTCACAGATACGCAGTATTTT.

In nucleotides, the CDR3 is TGTGCCAGCAGCCCCCAGCTAGCGGGATTTGGCGGGGAGCTGTTTTTT. Translation gives CASSPQLAGFGGELFF. The rearrangement uses TRBV7-2 and TRBJ2-2, with 9 bases lining up with TRBD2. Per the germline V gene, CDR1 is SGHTA and CDR2 is FQGNSA. The CDR3 loop spans 16 amino acids. Losses at the gene ends were 5 bases for V and 7 bases for J; bases not matched to a gene: 11.

V gene TRBV4-1 combines with J gene TRBJ1-3, with 7 bases identical to TRBD1. This CDR3 comprises 15 residues. J was trimmed by 7 bases and V by 2 bases; bases with no gene match: 8. CDR1 MGHRA and CDR2 YSYEKL come from the germline V gene. The CDR3 reads CASSQLTGVGNTIYF. CDR3 coding DNA: TGCGCCAGCAGCCAACTCACAGGGGTCGGTAACACCATATATTTT.

This rearrangement joins TRBV2 to TRBJ1-5, with no clear D. This CDR3 has 14 residues. V lost 3 bases and J lost 5, with 11 bases in between. CDR1 and CDR2 (germline): SNHLY, FYNNEI. CDR3 DNA: TGTGCCAGCAGTGACTCTAGCGCGGATCAGCCCCAGCATTTT. It is translated as CASSDSSADQPQHF.

The chain joins TRBV5-1 to TRBJ2-5, with a weak D call TRBD2 (6 bases). V was shortened by 3 bases and J by 4 bases, with 25 bases between the two germline ends. The CDR3 is made up of 18 amino acids. Germline V gene sequence: CDR1 SGHRS, CDR2 YFSETQ. The DNA of the CDR3 is TGCGCCAGCAGCTACCGGCCTCTTTCGGAGGGCCGGGGAGAGACCCAGTACTTC. Encoded protein: CASSYRPLSEGRGETQYF.

V usage is TRBV7-3 and J usage is TRBJ2-2, with 9 bases identical to TRBD2. There are 15 residues in the CDR3. Germline V CDR1 and CDR2: SGHTA, FQGTGA. The ends lost 5 bases at V and 1 base at J; junction bases unmatched: 2. CDR3 residues: CASSGAGGNTGELFF. The CDR3 region has the DNA TGTGCCAGCAGCGGAGCGGGAGGGAACACCGGGGAGCTGTTTTTT.

The CDR3 DNA follows: TGCGCCAGCAGTCCCCAACGGGACAGGAACTATGGCTACACCTTC. It yields the protein CASSPQRDRNYGYTF. The chain links TRBV23-1 to TRBJ1-2; TRBD1 agrees at 8 bases. TRBV23-1 is sorted into the ORF group, with uncertain function. The CDR3 contains 15 residues. With V trimmed by 4 bases and J by 2 bases, 6 bases remained unmatched.

This chain links TRBV5-1 with TRBJ1-1; D is ambiguous. Germline CDR1 SGHRS, CDR2 YFSETQ. The germline V and J ends were trimmed by 5 bases and 0 bases, with 11 bases remaining between them. The CDR3 has 14 residues. This chain's CDR3 is CASSIREMNTEAFF. The CDR3 DNA follows: TGCGCCAGCAGTATCCGGGAGATGAACACTGAAGCTTTCTTT.

The chain recombines TRBV9 with TRBJ2-1, with D possibly TRBD2 on 5 matching bases. Germline CDR1 reads SGDLS; CDR2 reads YYNGEE. The CDR3 extends over 14 amino acids. Trimming pared 4 bases from V and 4 bases from J, leaving 12 bases between. CDR3 in amino acids: CASSIMSGYNEQFF. Written as DNA, the CDR3 is TGTGCCAGCAGCATTATGAGCGGTTACAATGAGCAGTTCTTC.

The sample holds a few counts of this clone. The chain links TRBV7-3 to TRBJ1-1, with 9 bases that match TRBD1. The ends lost 5 bases at V and 3 bases at J; junction bases unmatched: 4. The CDR3 extends over 14 amino acids. The V gene's germline CDR1 is SGHTA and CDR2 FQGTGA. The DNA of the CDR3 is TGTGCCAGCAGCAAGGACAGGGGTTACACTGAAGCTTTCTTT. Translation gives CASSKDRGYTEAFF.

This chain uses TRBV7-8 with TRBJ2-1; 13 nucleotides align to TRBD2. J was trimmed by 4 bases and V by 3 bases; bases with no gene match: 9. Germline lookup yields CDR1 SGHVS and CDR2 FQNEAQ. This CDR3 has 18 amino acids. CDR3 DNA sequence: TGTGCCAGCAGCTTGCCCTACAGACTAGCGGGAGGTTACAATGAGCAGTTCTTC. Amino acids: CASSLPYRLAGGYNEQFF.

The chain combines TRBV7-2 with TRBJ1-2; no firm D call. This CDR3 spans 15 amino acids. CDR1 is SGHTA, CDR2 FQGNSA, per germline. The V and J ends lost 1 base and 4 bases respectively, with 13 bases between them. The CDR3 reads CASSLDQSRIYGYTF. The CDR3 DNA follows: TGTGCCAGCAGCTTAGATCAGTCCCGTATCTATGGCTACACCTTC.

The V gene is TRBV27, the J gene TRBJ1-3; the match to TRBD1 covers 9 bases. V dropped 3 bases and J dropped 4; count of bases not matched to a gene: 10. Germline CDR1 and CDR2: MNHEY and SMNVEV (reference sequence). The CDR3 loop spans 17 amino acids. The CDR3 DNA reads as TGTGCCAGCAGTTTGAGGGGGTACAGGGGGCAGGGAAACACCATATATTTT. This translates into CASSLRGYRGQGNTIYF.

The CDR3 DNA follows: TGCGCCAGCAGCCAAGATCCGGGTCGAGGGCCTGAAGCTTTCTTT. It translates to CASSQDPGRGPEAFF. The chain carries TRBV4-3 and TRBJ1-1; D unclear. V was cut by 0 bases and J by 6 bases, with 14 bases left in between. The CDR3 sequence is 15 residues long. Germline assignment: CDR1 LGHNA and CDR2 YSLEER.

The gene calls are TRBV11-2 and TRBJ2-2; no clear D gene. V was pared by 3 bases and J by 6 bases, with 11 bases between. The germline V gene has CDR1 SGHAT and CDR2 FQNNGV. The CDR3 has 14 residues. The CDR3 sequence: CASSFERYSGELFF. CDR3 DNA sequence: TGTGCCAGCAGCTTTGAGAGGTACTCCGGGGAGCTGTTTTTT.

The rearrangement joins TRBV2 to TRBJ2-1; 8 nucleotides line up with TRBD1. Germline assignment: CDR1 SNHLY and CDR2 FYNNEI. The CDR3 is 13 residues long. Unmatched junction bases numbered 2, after V lost 2 bases and J lost 8 bases. The CDR3 is CASSENRGDEQFF. The CDR3, as DNA: TGTGCCAGCAGTGAAAACAGGGGGGATGAGCAGTTCTTC. The entire variable domain, with the rest obtained from reference TRBV2 and TRBJ2-1, is as follows: EPEVTQTPSHQVTQMGQEVILRCVPISNHLYFYWYRQILGQKVEFLVSFYNNEISEKSEIFDDQFSVERPDGSNFTLKIRSTKLEDSAMYFCASSENRGDEQFFGPGTRLTVL.

This clone was seen more than once but under ten times. The V and J genes are TRBV5-1 and TRBJ1-1, with unresolved D. Per the germline V gene, CDR1 is SGHRS and CDR2 is YFSETQ. The CDR3 totals 18 residues. With 1 base removed from V and 1 base from J, the gap between germline ends came to 20 bases. CDR3 protein: CASSLLLRGTRSNTEAFF. The CDR3, as DNA: TGCGCCAGCAGCTTGTTGTTACGGGGTACCCGATCGAACACTGAAGCTTTCTTT.

The V call is TRBV28, the J call TRBJ2-7; perhaps TRBD1 as D (5 bases). Trimming removed 2 bases from V and 0 bases from J, with 11 bases in between. The CDR3 is 15 residues long. Per germline, CDR1 MDHEN and CDR2 SYDVKM. This CDR3 is CASSLPQGDSYEQYF. The CDR3 DNA reads TGTGCCAGCAGTTTACCCCAGGGTGACTCCTACGAGCAGTACTTC.